This T cell receptor beta chain emerged from a study of T-cell memory formation after mild COVID-19. Study-wide points: Among clones contracting day 15 to 85, CD4/CD8 was balanced, whereas later expanders leaned CD4+.

The CDR3 has 13 amino acids. CDR1 MGHRA and CDR2 YSYEKL come from the germline V gene. V lost 3 bases to trimming and J lost 4 bases, with 9 bases between them. This clonotype was recorded a few times. Its antigen is currently unknown. Using its own MiXCR run on the 5' RACE reads, TCRdb lists one record per CDR3 protein. The sample contains over 350,000 distinct CDR3 sequences, approximately 25% of which appear only once. The sequence was obtained from an adult woman who had mild COVID-19 (a few samples of this study predate the infection). Cell type and time point are not known. Material for sequencing was PBMCs or a T cell subset sorted from them (not recorded which). The V and J genes are TRBV4-1 and TRBJ1-1; D is undetermined. This chain's CDR3 is CASSQAKSTEAFF. CDR3 nucleotides: TGCGCCAGCAGCCAGGCCAAGAGCACTGAAGCTTTCTTT.